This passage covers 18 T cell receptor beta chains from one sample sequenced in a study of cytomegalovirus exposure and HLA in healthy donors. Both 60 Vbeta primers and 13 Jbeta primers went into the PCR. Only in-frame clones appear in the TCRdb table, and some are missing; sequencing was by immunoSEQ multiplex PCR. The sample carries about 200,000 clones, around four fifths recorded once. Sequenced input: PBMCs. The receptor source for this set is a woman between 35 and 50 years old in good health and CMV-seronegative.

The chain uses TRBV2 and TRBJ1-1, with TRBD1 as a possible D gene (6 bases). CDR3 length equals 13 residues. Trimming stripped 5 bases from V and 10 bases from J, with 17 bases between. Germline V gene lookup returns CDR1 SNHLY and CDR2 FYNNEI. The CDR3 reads CASSPGWAGAAFF. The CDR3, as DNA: TGTGCCAGCAGTCCCGGGTGGGCAGGGGCAGCTTTCTTT.

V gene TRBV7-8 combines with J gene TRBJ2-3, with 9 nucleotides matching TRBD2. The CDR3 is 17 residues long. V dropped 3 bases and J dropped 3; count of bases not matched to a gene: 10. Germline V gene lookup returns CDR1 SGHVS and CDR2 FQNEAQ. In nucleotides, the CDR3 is TGTGCCAGCAGCTTCGCGGGAGGGCCGATTGTGACAGATACGCAGTATTTT. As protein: CASSFAGGPIVTDTQYF.

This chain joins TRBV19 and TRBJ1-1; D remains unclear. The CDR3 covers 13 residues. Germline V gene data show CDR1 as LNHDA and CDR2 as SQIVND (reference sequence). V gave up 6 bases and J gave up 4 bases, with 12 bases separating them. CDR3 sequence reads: CASRRSEGTEAFF. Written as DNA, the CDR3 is TGTGCCAGTAGACGGTCAGAGGGCACTGAAGCTTTCTTT. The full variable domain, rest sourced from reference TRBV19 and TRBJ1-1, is DGGITQSPKYLFRKEGQNVTLSCEQNLNHDAMYWYRQDPGQGLRLIYYSQIVNDFQKGDIAEGYSVSREKKESFPLTVTSAQKNPTAFYLCASRRSEGTEAFFGQGTRLTVV.

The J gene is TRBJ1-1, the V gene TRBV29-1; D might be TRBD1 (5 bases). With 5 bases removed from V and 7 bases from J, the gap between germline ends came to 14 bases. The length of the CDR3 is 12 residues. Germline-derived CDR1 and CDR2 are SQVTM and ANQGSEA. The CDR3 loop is CSVTGYGCEAFF. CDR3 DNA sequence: TGCAGCGTTACAGGATACGGTTGTGAAGCTTTCTTT.

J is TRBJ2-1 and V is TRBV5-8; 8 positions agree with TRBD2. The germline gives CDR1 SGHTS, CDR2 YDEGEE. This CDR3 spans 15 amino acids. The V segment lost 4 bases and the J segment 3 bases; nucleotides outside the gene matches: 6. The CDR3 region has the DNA TGTGCCAGCAGCGCTACTAGCGGAAACTACAATGAGCAGTTCTTC. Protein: CASSATSGNYNEQFF.

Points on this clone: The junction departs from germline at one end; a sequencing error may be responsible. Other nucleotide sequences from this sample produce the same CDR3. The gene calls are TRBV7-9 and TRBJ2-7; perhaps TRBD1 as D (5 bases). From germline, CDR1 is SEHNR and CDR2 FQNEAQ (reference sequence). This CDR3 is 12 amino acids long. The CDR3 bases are TGTTCCAGCAGTTCTCAGGGATACGAGCAGTACTTC. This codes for CSSSSQGYEQYF.

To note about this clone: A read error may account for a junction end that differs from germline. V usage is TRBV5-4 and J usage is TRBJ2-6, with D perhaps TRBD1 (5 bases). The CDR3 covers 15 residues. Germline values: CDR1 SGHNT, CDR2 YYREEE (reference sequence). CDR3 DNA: TGTGCCAGCAGTTCCGTGTACTCTGGGGCCAGCGTCCTGACTTTC. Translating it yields CASSSVYSGASVLTF.

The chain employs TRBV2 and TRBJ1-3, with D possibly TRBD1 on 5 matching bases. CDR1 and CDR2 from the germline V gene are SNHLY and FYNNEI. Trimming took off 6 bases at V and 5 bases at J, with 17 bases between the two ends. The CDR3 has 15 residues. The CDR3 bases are TGTGCCAGCAGCGAAATAGGGGCGGCTCGAAACACCATATATTTT. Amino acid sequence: CASSEIGAARNTIYF.

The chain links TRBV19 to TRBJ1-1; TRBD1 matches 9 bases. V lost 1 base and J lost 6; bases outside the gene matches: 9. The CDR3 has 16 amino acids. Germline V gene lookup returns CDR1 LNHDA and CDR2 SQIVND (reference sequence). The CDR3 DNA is TGTGCCAGTAGTATAGGTTACAGGGGGCGTAGTGCTGAAGCTTTCTTT. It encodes CASSIGYRGRSAEAFF.

CDR3 nucleotides: TGCGCCAGCAGGCAGGGTTATAGCAATCAGCCCCAGCATTTT. Translating it yields CASRQGYSNQPQHF. This chain connects TRBV10-2 to TRBJ1-5; weak D call: TRBD1 (5 bases). Looked up from germline, CDR1 is WSHSY and CDR2 is SAAADI. V gave up 6 bases and J gave up 0 bases, with 9 bases separating them. The CDR3 covers 14 residues.

As DNA, the CDR3 is TGTGCCAGCAGCGTAGCCCTTCCGACTAGCGGTCCCGACGAGCAGTACTTC. Its protein product is CASSVALPTSGPDEQYF. The J gene is TRBJ2-7, the V gene TRBV9, with 9 positions matching TRBD2. Germline CDR1 SGDLS, CDR2 YYNGEE. The trim removed 0 bases at V and 5 bases at J, leaving 12 bases unmatched. The CDR3 extends over 17 amino acids.

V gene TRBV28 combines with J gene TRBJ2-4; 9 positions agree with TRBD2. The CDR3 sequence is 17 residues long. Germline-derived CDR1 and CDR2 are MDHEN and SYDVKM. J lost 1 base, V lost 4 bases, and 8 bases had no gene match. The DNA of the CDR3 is TGTGCCAGCAGTTCTCTAGCGGGAAGGTGGGCCAAAAACATTCAGTACTTC. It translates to CASSSLAGRWAKNIQYF. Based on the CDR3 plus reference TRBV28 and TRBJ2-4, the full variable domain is DVKVTQSSRYLVKRTGEKVFLECVQDMDHENMFWYRQDPGLGLRLIYFSYDVKMKEKGDIPEGYSVSREKKERFSLILESASTNQTSMYLCASSSLAGRWAKNIQYFGAGTRLSVL.

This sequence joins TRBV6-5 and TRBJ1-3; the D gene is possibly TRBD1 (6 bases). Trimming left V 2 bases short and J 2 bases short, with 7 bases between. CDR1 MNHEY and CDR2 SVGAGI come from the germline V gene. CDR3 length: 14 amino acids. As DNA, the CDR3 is TGTGCCAGCAGTTACGAGGGGGCTGGAAACACCATATATTTT. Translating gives CASSYEGAGNTIYF.

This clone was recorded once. The CDR3 loop is CASSSYMGQYVSGANVLTF. CDR3 DNA sequence: TGTGCCAGCAGTTCCTACATGGGACAGTACGTCTCTGGGGCCAACGTCCTGACTTTC. This chain links TRBV6-7 with TRBJ2-6, with 7 bases fitting TRBD1. TRBV6-7 is flagged as an ORF with uncertain function. Germline trimming cut 4 bases from V and 0 bases from J; bases unmatched to any gene: 12. The CDR3 totals 19 residues.

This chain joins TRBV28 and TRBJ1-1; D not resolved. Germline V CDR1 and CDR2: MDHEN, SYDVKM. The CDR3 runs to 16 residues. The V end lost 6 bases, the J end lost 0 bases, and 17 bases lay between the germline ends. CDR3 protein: CASSRPGLVMNTEAFF. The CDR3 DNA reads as TGTGCCAGCAGCCGGCCGGGGTTAGTCATGAACACTGAAGCTTTCTTT. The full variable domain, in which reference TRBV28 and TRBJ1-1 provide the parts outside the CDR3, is DVKVTQSSRYLVKRTGEKVFLECVQDMDHENMFWYRQDPGLGLRLIYFSYDVKMKEKGDIPEGYSVSREKKERFSLILESASTNQTSMYLCASSRPGLVMNTEAFFGQGTRLTVV.

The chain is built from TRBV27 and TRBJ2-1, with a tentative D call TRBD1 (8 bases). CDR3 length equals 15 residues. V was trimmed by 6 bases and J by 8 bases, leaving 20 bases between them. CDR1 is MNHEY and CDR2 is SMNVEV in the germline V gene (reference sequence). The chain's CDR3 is CASRLTGGGLHEQFF. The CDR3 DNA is TGTGCCAGCAGGCTAACAGGGGGGGGACTCCATGAGCAGTTCTTC.

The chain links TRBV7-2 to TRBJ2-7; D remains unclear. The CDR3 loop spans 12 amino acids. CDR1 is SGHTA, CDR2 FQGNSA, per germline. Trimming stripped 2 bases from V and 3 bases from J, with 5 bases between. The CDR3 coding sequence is TGTGCCAGCAGCTTATCCTTCTACGAGCAGTACTTC. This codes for CASSLSFYEQYF.

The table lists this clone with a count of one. CDR3 in amino acids: CASSPLETFYEQYF. CDR3 DNA sequence: TGTGCCAGCAGTCCGTTGGAGACGTTCTACGAGCAGTACTTC. V is TRBV27 and J is TRBJ2-7; D gene ambiguous. Germline loops: CDR1 MNHEY, CDR2 SMNVEV (reference sequence). Trimming took 5 bases from V and 3 from J, leaving 14 bases between them. The CDR3 totals 14 residues.